Each of the 13 T cell receptor beta chains below was sequenced from the same sample in a study of T cell repertoires in cytomegalovirus infection (dated 2019 in TCRdb). TCRdb lists the instrument as Illumina HiSeq 1500. TCRdb passed the public sequencing reads through fastp at Q25 and MiXCR, retaining productive beta sequences. Rows are combined by CDR3 protein, so each entry shows the most common genes and DNA. This sample gives fewer than 200,000 distinct CDR3 sequences in total; roughly a fifth of them show up just once. Jointly, the top ten make up approximately 3% of the sample. The source material was PBMCs. Receptors were obtained from a human donor in good health (CMV status not recorded). Some clones in this sample may be carry-over from other donors' samples.

Ten or more counts support this clonotype. This sequence joins TRBV12-3 or TRBV12-4 and TRBJ2-7; D unresolved. V was cut by 3 bases and J by 6 bases, with 9 bases left in between. The CDR3 has 12 residues. The DNA of the CDR3 is TGTGCCAGCAGTTTGGACGCGGCCGAGCAGTACTTC. Translating it yields CASSLDAAEQYF.

This clonotype appeared many times. The chain carries TRBV6-2 or TRBV6-3 and TRBJ2-7; 7 nucleotides align to TRBD2. The CDR3 loop spans 14 amino acids. V lost 7 bases, J lost 0 bases, and 6 bases stayed unmatched. Germline values: CDR1 MNHEY, CDR2 SVGEGT. The CDR3, as DNA: TGTGCCAGCACCGGAGCGGGACGCTCCTACGAGCAGTACTTC. Translation: CASTGAGRSYEQYF.

This clonotype was observed at least ten times. The chain uses TRBV5-4 and TRBJ2-1, with 15 bases identical to TRBD2. Germline V gene data show CDR1 as SGHNT and CDR2 as YYREEE (reference sequence). The CDR3 has 15 amino acids. With 2 bases clipped from V and 7 bases from J, the junction kept 1 base outside the gene matches. The CDR3 sequence is CASSFGTSGRNEQFF. DNA for the CDR3: TGTGCCAGCAGCTTCGGGACTAGCGGGAGGAATGAGCAGTTCTTC.

This clonotype was seen only a few times. V and J are TRBV20-1 and TRBJ1-5, with D possibly TRBD1 on 5 matching bases. In germline, CDR1 is DFQATT, CDR2 SNEGSKA (reference sequence). V shed 5 bases and J shed 0 bases, with 11 bases lying between them. The CDR3 is 14 amino acids. CDR3 sequence: CSAPDRSSNQPQHF. DNA for the CDR3: TGCAGTGCTCCAGACAGATCTAGCAATCAGCCCCAGCATTTT.

This clonotype was seen a handful of times. The rearrangement joins TRBV6-2 or TRBV6-3 to TRBJ1-5, with 9 bases that match TRBD1. The V segment lost 6 bases and the J segment 5 bases; nucleotides outside the gene matches: 11. The length of the CDR3 is 16 residues. Germline V gene lookup returns CDR1 MNHEY and CDR2 SVGEGT. The CDR3 nucleotides read TGTGCCAGCAGCGACAAACAGGGGGCCGGGTATCAGCCCCAGCATTTT. This gives the protein CASSDKQGAGYQPQHF.

Only a few counts were recorded for this clonotype. V is TRBV27 and J is TRBJ2-2; 8 bases match TRBD2. The trim removed 5 bases at V and 7 bases at J, leaving 15 bases unmatched. Germline loops: CDR1 MNHEY, CDR2 SMNVEV (reference sequence). The length of the CDR3 is 17 residues. Written as DNA, the CDR3 is TGTGCCAGCAGTGCCTTTGGGAGCGGGAGTGTTTTCGGGGAGCTGTTTTTT. This translates into CASSAFGSGSVFGELFF.

The chain carries TRBV29-1 and TRBJ2-7; D remains ambiguous. V gave up 7 bases and J gave up 2 bases, with 12 bases separating them. The CDR3 is 12 amino acids. Germline V gene data show CDR1 as SQVTM and CDR2 as ANQGSEA. Here the CDR3 reads CSDATATYEQYF. The CDR3 DNA reads TGCAGCGATGCAACAGCCACCTACGAGCAGTACTTC.

This clonotype turned up a few times. V usage is TRBV19 and J usage is TRBJ1-5; D is ambiguous. The CDR3 sequence is 14 residues long. Germline lookup yields CDR1 LNHDA and CDR2 SQIVND (reference sequence). With 3 bases removed from V and 3 bases from J, the gap between germline ends came to 9 bases. Written as DNA, the CDR3 is TGTGCCAGTAGTATTCTGGGGAACAATCAGCCCCAGCATTTT. It encodes CASSILGNNQPQHF. Together with reference TRBV19 and TRBJ1-5, the CDR3 gives the full variable domain: DGGITQSPKYLFRKEGQNVTLSCEQNLNHDAMYWYRQDPGQGLRLIYYSQIVNDFQKGDIAEGYSVSREKKESFPLTVTSAQKNPTAFYLCASSILGNNQPQHFGDGTRLSIL.

The rearrangement links TRBV19 to TRBJ2-1; D is perhaps TRBD1 (5 bases). The CDR3 runs to 14 residues. CDR1 is LNHDA, CDR2 SQIVND, per germline (reference sequence). V was clipped by 7 bases and J by 11 bases, with 21 bases between them. This CDR3 reads CASTPDSLPNKQFF. CDR3 coding DNA: TGTGCCAGTACTCCCGACAGTCTACCTAATAAGCAGTTCTTC. Together with reference TRBV19 and TRBJ2-1, the CDR3 gives the full variable domain: DGGITQSPKYLFRKEGQNVTLSCEQNLNHDAMYWYRQDPGQGLRLIYYSQIVNDFQKGDIAEGYSVSREKKESFPLTVTSAQKNPTAFYLCASTPDSLPNKQFFGPGTRLTVL.

This clonotype was observed at least ten times. The chain couples TRBV7-3 to TRBJ2-2; 7 nucleotides align to TRBD1. V lost 4 bases, J lost 1 base, and 3 bases stayed unmatched. There are 15 residues in the CDR3. Germline loops: CDR1 SGHTA, CDR2 FQGTGA. This CDR3 is CASSSTGRNTGELFF. DNA of the CDR3: TGTGCCAGCAGCTCGACAGGGAGGAACACCGGGGAGCTGTTTTTT.

This clonotype is a singleton in its sample. This chain uses TRBV2 with TRBJ1-2; weak D call: TRBD1 (6 bases). The CDR3 spans 14 residues. V was clipped by 7 bases and J by 4 bases, with 16 bases between them. Germline CDR1 is SNHLY and CDR2 is FYNNEI. CDR3 region: CASKIDRNVYGYTF. Here the CDR3 DNA reads TGTGCCAGCAAGATAGACAGGAACGTCTATGGCTACACCTTC.

This clonotype was counted a single time. The J gene is TRBJ2-7, the V gene TRBV20-1; D gene uncertain. The V end lost 0 bases, the J end lost 0 bases, and 12 bases lay between the germline ends. CDR3 length: 15 residues. The germline gives CDR1 DFQATT, CDR2 SNEGSKA (reference sequence). DNA of the CDR3: TGCAGTGCTAGAGATTCGCGGATTCCCTCCTACGAGCAGTACTTC. This sequence encodes CSARDSRIPSYEQYF.

J is TRBJ2-7 and V is TRBV28, with 9 nucleotides matching TRBD1. With 8 bases clipped from V and 5 bases from J, the junction kept 10 bases outside the gene matches. Germline assignment: CDR1 MDHEN and CDR2 SYDVKM. The CDR3 consists of 14 residues. CDR3 DNA: TGTGCCAGCGTGGCCTGGGACAGGGAACACGAGCAGTACTTC. It specifies CASVAWDREHEQYF.